The 10 T cell receptor beta chains presented below share a single source sample, sequenced in a study of T cell clonality in common variable immunodeficiency. The data were produced by immunoSEQ multiplex PCR, yet TCRdb's version contains in-frame clones alone and is incomplete. Sampling found around 60,000 clones, none seen once. Material for sequencing was peripheral blood mononuclear cells. Source of these receptors: a person between 18 and 75 years old in good health.

This clone has a count of ten or more. The CDR3 goes on 3 residues after the read ends, and that part is filled in from the germline J gene. The chain recombines TRBV5-1 with TRBJ1-1, with D possibly being TRBD1 (6 bases). V was trimmed by 1 base and J by 1 base, leaving 14 bases between them. The CDR3 runs 16 residues. CDR1 SGHRS and CDR2 YFSETQ come from the germline V gene. The CDR3 protein is CASSLTTDRRNTEAFF. The part of the CDR3 DNA that was read is TGCGCCAGCAGCTTGACAACGGACAGAAGGAACACTGAA.

Concerning this clone itself: The read halts 3 residues ahead of the CDR3 end, with the missing end drawn from the germline J gene. The V gene is TRBV20-1, the J gene TRBJ2-3, with a possible D match to TRBD2 (7 bases). Per germline, CDR1 DFQATT and CDR2 SNEGSKA (reference sequence). V was pared by 5 bases and J by 8 bases, with 14 bases between. This CDR3 is built from 12 residues. CDR3 in amino acids: CSAWGGGGTQYF. CDR3 bases read: TGCAGTGCTTGGGGGGGCGGAGGTACG.

This clone was seen at least ten times. The read terminates 3 residues ahead of where the CDR3 ends, so the germline J gene completes it. The rearrangement joins TRBV2 to TRBJ2-2; 15 bases map to TRBD2. J lost 5 bases, V lost 7 bases, and 5 bases had no gene match. CDR1 is SNHLY, CDR2 FYNNEI, per germline. This CDR3 region has 16 residues. The DNA read from the CDR3 is TGTGCCAGCAAGGGGACTAGCGGGGGGCTTACCGGGGAG. Its translation: CASKGTSGGLTGE. The entire CDR3 sequence reads CASKGTSGGLTGELFF.

This clone was seen more than once but under ten times. The sequenced CDR3 bases are TGTGCCATACAAGATAGCACAGATACG. It is translated as CAIQDSTDT. The whole CDR3 reads CAIQDSTDTQYF. The chain uses TRBV2 and TRBJ2-3; D remains unclear. The CDR3 end falls 3 residues outside the read, so it is completed with the germline J gene. Between the trimmed V and J ends, which lost 10 bases and 0 bases, there was a span of 8 bases. The V gene's germline CDR1 is SNHLY and CDR2 FYNNEI. The CDR3 has 12 residues.

This clone came up a few times. Partial CDR3 DNA: TGCAGTGCTGGGCTCGGACACCCCTCCTACAATGAG. Its translation: CSAGLGHPSYNE. The CDR3 in its entirety is CSAGLGHPSYNEQFF. V gene TRBV20-1 combines with J gene TRBJ2-1, with a possible D match to TRBD1 (5 bases). The read comes to an end 3 residues before the CDR3 does, leaving the germline J gene to fill in the end. The CDR3 length is 15 residues. Deletions cut 5 bases from V and 0 bases from J, with 14 bases between. CDR1 and CDR2 (germline): DFQATT, SNEGSKA (reference sequence).

This clone was detected ten times or more. The read ends 3 residues before the CDR3 terminus; that terminus is restored from the germline J gene. The chain employs TRBV19 and TRBJ2-2; D ambiguous. Germline loops: CDR1 LNHDA, CDR2 SQIVND (reference sequence). V dropped 2 bases and J dropped 0 bases, with 7 bases sitting between them. The CDR3 is 15 amino acids. CDR3 amino acids: CASSISGTNTGELFF. Incomplete CDR3 DNA: TGTGCCAGTAGTATATCGGGTACGAACACCGGGGAG.

In this sample, this clone turned up many times. The read ends 3 residues shy of where the CDR3 ends; the end is completed using the germline J gene. V and J are TRBV20-1 and TRBJ2-1; maybe TRBD1 (6 bases). V lost 6 bases and J lost 3, with 24 bases in between. Germline V CDR1 and CDR2: DFQATT, SNEGSKA (reference sequence). This CDR3 comprises 17 residues. CDR3 protein: CSAKPGHPQDRYNEQFF. Incomplete CDR3 DNA: TGCAGTGCGAAACCGGGACATCCCCAGGATCGCTACAATGAG.

This clone was counted at least ten times. The CDR3 end is not reached by the read, which stops 3 residues before it; the germline J gene fills it in. This chain connects TRBV5-1 to TRBJ2-2, with 12 bases matching TRBD1. Per the germline V gene, CDR1 is SGHRS and CDR2 is YFSETQ. The CDR3 has 18 residues. The junction had 12 bases not matched to a gene; V was cut back by 3 bases and J by 6 bases. The CDR3 is CASSWANGTGGIAGELFF. The sequenced CDR3 bases are TGCGCCAGCAGCTGGGCGAACGGGACAGGGGGCATTGCCGGGGAG.

In its sample, this clone was seen many times. Read data end 3 residues before the CDR3 end; the end is taken from the germline J gene. J is TRBJ2-7 and V is TRBV5-1, with 14 bases aligning to TRBD2. This CDR3 region has 18 residues. Trimming took 3 bases from V and 0 from J; bases not matched to a gene: 8. Germline V gene data show CDR1 as SGHRS and CDR2 as YFSETQ. The CDR3 bases that were read are TGCGCCAGCAGCTGGGGACTAGCGGGGGCCTTGAACTCCTACGAG. Encoded protein: CASSWGLAGALNSYE. The whole CDR3 sequence reads CASSWGLAGALNSYEQYF. Full variable domain (remainder filled in from reference TRBV5-1 and TRBJ2-7): KAGVTQTPRYLIKTRGQQVTLSCSPISGHRSVSWYQQTPGQGLQFLFEYFSETQRNKGNFPGRFSGRQFSNSRSEMNVSTLELGDSALYLCASSWGLAGALNSYEQYFGPGTRLTVT.

This clone was seen ten or more times. The CDR3 end lies 3 residues beyond the end of the read and is filled in from the germline J gene. The V and J genes are TRBV5-4 and TRBJ1-3; D is unclear. V dropped 2 bases and J dropped 0 bases, with 12 bases sitting between them. The CDR3 length is 16 residues. The germline V gene has CDR1 SGHNT and CDR2 YYREEE (reference sequence). CDR3 protein: CASSFDVSVSGNTIYF. The sequenced part of the CDR3 DNA is TGTGCCAGCAGCTTTGATGTATCGGTCTCTGGAAACACC.